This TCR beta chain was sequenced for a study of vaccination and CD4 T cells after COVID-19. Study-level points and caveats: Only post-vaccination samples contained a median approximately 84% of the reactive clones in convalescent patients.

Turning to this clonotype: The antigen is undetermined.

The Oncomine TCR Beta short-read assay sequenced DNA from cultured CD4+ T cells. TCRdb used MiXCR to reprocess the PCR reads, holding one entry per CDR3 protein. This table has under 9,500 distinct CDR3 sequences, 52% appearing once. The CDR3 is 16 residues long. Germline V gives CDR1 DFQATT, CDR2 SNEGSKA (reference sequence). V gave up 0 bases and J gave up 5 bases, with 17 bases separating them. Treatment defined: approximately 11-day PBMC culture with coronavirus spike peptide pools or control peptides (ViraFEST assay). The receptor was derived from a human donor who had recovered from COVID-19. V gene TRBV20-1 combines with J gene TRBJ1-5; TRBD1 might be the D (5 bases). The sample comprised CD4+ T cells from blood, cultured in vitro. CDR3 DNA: TGCAGTGCTAGAGAGGAGACGGTGGGGGTCCATCAGCCCCAGCATTTT. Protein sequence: CSAREETVGVHQPQHF.